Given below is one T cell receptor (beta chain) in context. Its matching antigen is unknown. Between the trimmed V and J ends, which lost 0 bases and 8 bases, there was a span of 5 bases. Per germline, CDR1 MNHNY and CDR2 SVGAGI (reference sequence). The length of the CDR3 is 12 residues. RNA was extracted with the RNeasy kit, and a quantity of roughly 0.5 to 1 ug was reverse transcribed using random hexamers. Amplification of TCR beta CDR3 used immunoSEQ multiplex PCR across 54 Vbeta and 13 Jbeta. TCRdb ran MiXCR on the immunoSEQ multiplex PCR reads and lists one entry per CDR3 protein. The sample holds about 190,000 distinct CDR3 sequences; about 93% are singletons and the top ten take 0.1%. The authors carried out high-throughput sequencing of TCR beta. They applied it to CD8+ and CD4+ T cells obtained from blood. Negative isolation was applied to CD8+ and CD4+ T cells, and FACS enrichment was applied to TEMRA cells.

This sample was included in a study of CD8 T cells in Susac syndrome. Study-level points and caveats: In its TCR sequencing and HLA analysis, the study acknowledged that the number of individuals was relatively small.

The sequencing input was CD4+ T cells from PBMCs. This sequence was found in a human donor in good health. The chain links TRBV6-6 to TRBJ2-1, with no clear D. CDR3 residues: CASSYSTDEQFF. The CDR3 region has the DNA TGTGCCAGCAGTTACTCGACGGATGAGCAGTTCTTC.